This T cell receptor beta chain was recorded in a study of molecular identifiers for immune sequencing clone quantification. TCRdb fed the PCR reads into MiXCR, producing one record per CDR3 protein. The top ten clones hold roughly 4.2% of a sample with approximately 100,000 distinct CDR3 sequences, 36% of them seen once. The CDR3 totals 11 residues. Looked up from germline, CDR1 is SQVTM and CDR2 is ANQGSEA. The CD8+CD4-CCR7+CD45RA+ phenotype defined the sorted naive CD8 T cells. Details on this clonotype: As yet, its antigen is unknown. The junction departs from germline at one end; a sequencing error may be responsible.

Study-wide results and caveats: Jurkat TCR RNA spiked in from one cell reportedly remained identifiable amid around 1 million naive cells.

Sequencing input: naive CD8+ T cells from blood, with Jurkat cell RNA spiked in. Stated subset: FACS-sorted CD8+CD4-CCR7+CD45RA+ naive T cells. V is TRBV29-1 and J is TRBJ1-1, with no clear D. This sequence was found in a human donor in good health. Some libraries in this study had Jurkat cell RNA spiked in. CDR3 protein: CGVEGNTEAFF. The CDR3 DNA is TGCGGCGTTGAGGGCAACACTGAAGCTTTCTTT. The variable domain in full, completed from reference TRBV29-1 and TRBJ1-1, reads SAVISQKPSRDICQRGTSLTIQCQVDSQVTMMFWYRQQPGQSLTLIATANQGSEATYESGFVIDKFPISRPNLTFSTLTVSNMSPEDSSIYLCGVEGNTEAFFGQGTRLTVV.